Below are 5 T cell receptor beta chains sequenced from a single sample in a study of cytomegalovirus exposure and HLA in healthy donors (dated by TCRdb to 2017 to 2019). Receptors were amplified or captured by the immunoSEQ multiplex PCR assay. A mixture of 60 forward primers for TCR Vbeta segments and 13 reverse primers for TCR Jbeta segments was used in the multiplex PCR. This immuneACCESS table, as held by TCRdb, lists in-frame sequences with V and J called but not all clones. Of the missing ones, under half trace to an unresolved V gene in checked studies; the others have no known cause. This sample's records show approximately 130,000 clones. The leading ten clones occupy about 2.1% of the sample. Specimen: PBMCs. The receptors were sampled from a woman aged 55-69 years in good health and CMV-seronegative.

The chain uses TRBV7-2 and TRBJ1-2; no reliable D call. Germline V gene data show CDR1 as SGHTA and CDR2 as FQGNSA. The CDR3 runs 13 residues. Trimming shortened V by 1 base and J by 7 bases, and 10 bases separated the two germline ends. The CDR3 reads CASSLDYSTGYTF. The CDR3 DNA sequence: TGTGCCAGCAGCTTAGACTATTCCACTGGCTACACCTTC.

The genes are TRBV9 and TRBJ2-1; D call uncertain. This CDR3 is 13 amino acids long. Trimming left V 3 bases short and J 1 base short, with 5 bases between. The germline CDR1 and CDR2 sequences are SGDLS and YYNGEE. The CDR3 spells CASSGQSYNEQFF. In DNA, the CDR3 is TGTGCCAGCAGCGGCCAGTCCTACAATGAGCAGTTCTTC.

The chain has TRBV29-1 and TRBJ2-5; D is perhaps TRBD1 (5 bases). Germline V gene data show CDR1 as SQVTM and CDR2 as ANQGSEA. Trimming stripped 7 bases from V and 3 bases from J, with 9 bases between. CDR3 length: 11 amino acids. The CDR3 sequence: CSAPTEETQYF. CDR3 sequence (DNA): TGCAGCGCCCCGACAGAAGAGACCCAGTACTTC. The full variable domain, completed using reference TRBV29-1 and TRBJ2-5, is SAVISQKPSRDICQRGTSLTIQCQVDSQVTMMFWYRQQPGQSLTLIATANQGSEATYESGFVIDKFPISRPNLTFSTLTVSNMSPEDSSIYLCSAPTEETQYFGPGTRLLVL.

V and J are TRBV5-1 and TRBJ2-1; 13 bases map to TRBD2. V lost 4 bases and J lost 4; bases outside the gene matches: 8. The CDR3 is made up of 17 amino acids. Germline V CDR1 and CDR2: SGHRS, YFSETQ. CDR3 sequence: CASSLWVTSGGYNEQFF. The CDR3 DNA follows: TGCGCCAGCAGCCTCTGGGTGACTAGCGGGGGGTACAATGAGCAGTTCTTC.

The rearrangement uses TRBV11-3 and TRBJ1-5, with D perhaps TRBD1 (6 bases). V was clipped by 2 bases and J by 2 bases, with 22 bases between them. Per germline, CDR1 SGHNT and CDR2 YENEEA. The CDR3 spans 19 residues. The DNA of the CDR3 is TGTGCCAGCAGCTTATCCAGACAGGTCCCCATACCTGGCAATCAGCCCCAGCATTTT. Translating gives CASSLSRQVPIPGNQPQHF.